Below, one T cell receptor beta chain is given with its context. This CDR3 region has 15 residues. The junction had 9 bases not matched to a gene; V was cut back by 4 bases and J by 4 bases. From germline, CDR1 is LGHDT and CDR2 YNNKEL (reference sequence). The sample comes from a study of blood T cell repertoires in COVID-19. Looking at the study overall: From T cells, B-cell-depleted T cells, or PBMCs came the material, which was cDNA or gDNA.

Allocation to cohorts depended on clinical history reported by the participants. Per the original data handling: Using reference gene primer amplification, nucleated cell counts were estimated. Measured with immunoSEQ multiplex PCR; TCRdb has only the in-frame clones, and not every one. The V and J calls and clone size come from that table; D and trimming were worked out from the DNA. This sample has approximately 270,000 clones, with approximately 83% found just once. V usage is TRBV3-1 (or the pseudogene TRBV3-2) and J usage is TRBJ1-2; TRBD1 agrees at 7 bases. The receptor was derived from a woman in her thirties who had recovered from COVID-19. Sequencing was done on a sample of PBMCs or T cells enriched from blood (not recorded which). As DNA, the CDR3 is TGTGCCAGCAGCCGGGACAGCGCCTCTGCCTATGGCTACACCTTC. Its translation is CASSRDSASAYGYTF.